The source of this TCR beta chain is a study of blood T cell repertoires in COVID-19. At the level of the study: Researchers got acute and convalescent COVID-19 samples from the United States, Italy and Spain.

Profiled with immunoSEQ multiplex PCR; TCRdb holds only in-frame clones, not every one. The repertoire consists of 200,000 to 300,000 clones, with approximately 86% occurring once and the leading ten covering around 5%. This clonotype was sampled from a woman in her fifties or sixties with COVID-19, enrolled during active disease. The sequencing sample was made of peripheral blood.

In DNA, the CDR3 is TGTGCCAGTAGGGGACTAGCGGCACTCAACACCGGGGAGCTGTTTTTT. This sequence encodes CASRGLAALNTGELFF. This chain links TRBV19 with TRBJ2-2; TRBD2 matches 11 bases. The CDR3 length is 16 residues. The ends lost 6 bases at V and 2 bases at J; junction bases unmatched: 5. Germline V gives CDR1 LNHDA, CDR2 SQIVND (reference sequence).